The 27 T cell receptor beta chains listed next were all sequenced from one sample in a study of cytomegalovirus exposure and HLA in healthy donors. The PCR employed 60 Vbeta primers together with 13 Jbeta primers. Method: immunoSEQ multiplex PCR; TCRdb's copy keeps in-frame clones and lacks some. The sample consists of about 84,000 clones, 63% of them appearing once. The sample was PBMCs. Every receptor here comes from a woman in her thirties or forties in good health and CMV-seropositive.

In its sample, this clone was seen a few times. The genes are TRBV28 and TRBJ2-7; tentatively, D is TRBD2 (5 bases). The CDR3 totals 13 residues. Trimming shortened V by 6 bases and J by 0 bases, and 9 bases separated the two germline ends. The germline V gene encodes CDR1 MDHEN and CDR2 SYDVKM. The CDR3 is CASSEGLSYEQYF. CDR3 nucleotides: TGTGCCAGCAGCGAAGGACTCTCCTACGAGCAGTACTTC.

The chain joins TRBV28 to TRBJ2-3, with TRBD2 identical over 7 bases. With V trimmed by 3 bases and J by 4 bases, 7 bases remained unmatched. The CDR3 is 15 residues long. Germline CDR1 MDHEN, CDR2 SYDVKM. The CDR3 sequence is CASSFGGRGADTQYF. CDR3 DNA: TGTGCCAGCAGTTTCGGCGGGAGAGGGGCAGATACGCAGTATTTT.

V is TRBV6-1 and J is TRBJ2-3; TRBD2 aligns across 10 bases. Germline V CDR1 and CDR2: MNHNS, SASEGT. V shed 2 bases and J 6 bases; nucleotides not matched to a gene: 5. The CDR3 has 15 residues. DNA of the CDR3: TGTGCCAGCAGTGAACTAGCGGGAGCTGCGGATACGCAGTATTTT. Translated: CASSELAGAADTQYF.

The chain has TRBV5-1 and TRBJ2-7, with D tentatively TRBD2 (6 bases). This CDR3 has 15 amino acids. Germline-derived CDR1 and CDR2 are SGHRS and YFSETQ. Between the trimmed V and J ends, which lost 4 bases and 3 bases, there was a span of 17 bases. The CDR3 DNA sequence: TGCGCCAGCAGCCTAGGCAGGTCGGGGGTCTACGAGCAGTACTTC. It specifies CASSLGRSGVYEQYF.

The gene calls are TRBV7-7 and TRBJ1-4, with D possibly TRBD1 on 5 matching bases. V lost 5 bases and J 5 bases, leaving 9 bases between the germline ends. Germline loops: CDR1 SSHAT, CDR2 FNYEAQ (reference sequence). The CDR3 spans 13 residues. The CDR3 loop reads CASSRRGNEKLFF. In DNA, the CDR3 is TGTGCCAGCAGCCGGCGGGGGAATGAAAAACTGTTTTTT. Looking up the rest from reference TRBV7-7 and TRBJ1-4 gives the full variable domain: GAGVSQSPRYKVTKRGQDVTLRCDPISSHATLYWYQQALGQGPEFLTYFNYEAQPDKSGLPSDRFSAERPEGSISTLTIQRTEQRDSAMYRCASSRRGNEKLFFGSGTQLSVL.

A few counts support this clone. V usage is TRBV9 and J usage is TRBJ2-1, with TRBD2 as a possible D gene (5 bases). The CDR3 has 16 amino acids. V was clipped by 4 bases and J by 4 bases, with 18 bases between them. Germline V gives CDR1 SGDLS, CDR2 YYNGEE. CDR3 in DNA: TGTGCCAGCAGCCCGTTGGGAGCGTCCGAATACAATGAGCAGTTCTTC. This codes for CASSPLGASEYNEQFF.

The V and J genes are TRBV20-1 and TRBJ1-1, with D possibly being TRBD1 (5 bases). Trimming shortened V by 7 bases and J by 12 bases, and 18 bases separated the two germline ends. The CDR3 has 11 amino acids. CDR1 and CDR2 (germline): DFQATT, SNEGSKA (reference sequence). This CDR3 is CSDAGGIRTFF. CDR3 DNA sequence: TGCAGTGACGCGGGGGGGATACGGACTTTCTTT.

A few counts support this clone. The rearrangement links TRBV7-9 to TRBJ2-1; D might be TRBD1 (6 bases). Trimming removed 2 bases from V and 0 bases from J, with 8 bases in between. The CDR3 has 15 amino acids. Germline CDR1 is SEHNR and CDR2 is FQNEAQ (reference sequence). CDR3 loop: CASSLQGSSYNEQFF. The CDR3 DNA is TGTGCCAGCAGCTTACAGGGGAGCTCCTACAATGAGCAGTTCTTC.

V and J are TRBV18 and TRBJ1-5; D is unclear. Germline V gene lookup returns CDR1 KGHSH and CDR2 LQKENI. The V and J ends lost 0 bases and 2 bases respectively, with 5 bases between them. The CDR3 sequence is 14 residues long. CDR3 nucleotide sequence: TGTGCCAGCTCACCACCCTATGGCAATCAGCCCCAGCATTTT. This translates into CASSPPYGNQPQHF.

The V call is TRBV11-2, the J call TRBJ2-1; D ambiguous. The germline V gene encodes CDR1 SGHAT and CDR2 FQNNGV. The germline V and J ends were trimmed by 1 base and 5 bases, with 6 bases remaining between them. The CDR3 contains 13 residues. This chain's CDR3 is CASSLGRNNEQFF. The CDR3 bases are TGTGCCAGCAGCTTAGGGCGGAACAATGAGCAGTTCTTC.

The rearrangement joins TRBV7-2 to TRBJ2-5; a weak D match, TRBD1 (5 bases). CDR1 SGHTA and CDR2 FQGNSA come from the germline V gene. The CDR3 contains 14 residues. V lost 0 bases to trimming and J lost 5 bases, with 10 bases between them. CDR3 DNA sequence: TGTGCCAGCAGCTTAGCGGGGCCAGGGGAGACCCAGTACTTC. Protein: CASSLAGPGETQYF.

The sample holds a few counts of this clone. The chain joins TRBV2 to TRBJ1-2; unclear D gene. Germline-derived CDR1 and CDR2 are SNHLY and FYNNEI. The V end was cut by 8 bases, the J end by 2 bases, with 15 bases between. This CDR3 has 14 amino acids. The CDR3 region has the DNA TGTGCCAGCTCCCGCGATGACTCAAACTATGGCTACACCTTC. Its protein is CASSRDDSNYGYTF.

The chain is built from TRBV5-4 and TRBJ2-7; no clear D gene. The V and J ends lost 1 base and 5 bases respectively, with 7 bases between them. Germline CDR1 reads SGHNT; CDR2 reads YYREEE (reference sequence). The CDR3 runs to 12 residues. The CDR3: CASSLPRDEQYF. The CDR3 nucleotides are TGTGCCAGCAGCTTGCCCCGGGACGAGCAGTACTTC.

The chain joins TRBV14 to TRBJ2-1; TRBD2 agrees at 10 bases. Germline values: CDR1 SGHDN, CDR2 FVKESK. This CDR3 is 16 amino acids long. V gave up 4 bases and J gave up 14 bases; unmatched junction bases: 17. Here the CDR3 DNA reads TGTGCCAGCAGCCCCGCCGGGACTAGCGCCTACGCCGTGAAGTTCTTC. This sequence encodes CASSPAGTSAYAVKFF.

The chain joins TRBV5-5 to TRBJ1-5, with D possibly TRBD1 on 6 matching bases. The germline CDR1 and CDR2 sequences are SGHKS and YYEKEE (reference sequence). The CDR3 runs to 16 residues. V was pared by 1 base and J by 4 bases, with 15 bases between. CDR3 sequence: CASSLIGGPQNQPQHF. DNA for the CDR3: TGTGCCAGCAGCTTGATAGGGGGACCCCAGAATCAGCCCCAGCATTTT.

The genes are TRBV11-2 and TRBJ2-1; 8 bases map to TRBD2. Germline V gene lookup returns CDR1 SGHAT and CDR2 FQNNGV. V dropped 10 bases and J dropped 0; count of bases not matched to a gene: 2. CDR3 length: 13 residues. CDR3: CATSGSSYNEQFF. The CDR3 bases are TGTGCCACGAGCGGGAGCTCCTACAATGAGCAGTTCTTC.

The chain is built from TRBV6-5 and TRBJ1-1, with TRBD1 matching 9 bases. The CDR3 totals 13 residues. Per germline, CDR1 MNHEY and CDR2 SVGAGI. V was clipped by 7 bases and J by 6 bases; unmatched bases: 6. The CDR3 is CASNARQGAEAFF. CDR3 nucleotide sequence: TGTGCCAGCAATGCCCGACAGGGGGCTGAAGCTTTCTTT.

CDR3 DNA sequence: TGTGCCAGCAGTCAGGGACAGCACCCCTATGGCTACACCTTC. As protein: CASSQGQHPYGYTF. The gene calls are TRBV28 and TRBJ1-2; 7 bases are shared with TRBD1. Germline CDR1 reads MDHEN; CDR2 reads SYDVKM. This CDR3 comprises 14 residues. Trimming removed 5 bases from V and 4 bases from J; junction bases left unmatched: 7.

Details on this clone: Compared with germline, one end of the junction differs, possibly owing to a read error. This sample includes further DNA sequences coding for the same CDR3. This rearrangement joins TRBV5-1 to TRBJ1-1; D may be TRBD1 (6 bases). This CDR3 comprises 15 residues. Germline V CDR1 and CDR2: SGHRS, YFSETQ. CDR3 protein: CASSLRTVGNTEAFF. The DNA of the CDR3 is TGCGCCAGCAGCTTACGGACAGTGGGGAACACTGAAGCCTTCTTT.

In its sample, this clone was seen a few times. The chain has TRBV7-6 and TRBJ2-1; D is possibly TRBD2 (6 bases). CDR1 and CDR2 (germline): SGHVS, FNYEAQ. V lost 5 bases and J lost 3, with 14 bases in between. This CDR3 region has 15 residues. DNA for the CDR3: TGTGCCAGCAGCCTTACTAGCAGCAGCTACAATGAGCAGTTCTTC. It is translated as CASSLTSSSYNEQFF.

This chain links TRBV28 with TRBJ1-2, with TRBD1 matching over 8 bases. The CDR3 loop spans 15 amino acids. Looked up from germline, CDR1 is MDHEN and CDR2 is SYDVKM. Trimming at V came to 7 bases and at J to 8 bases, leaving 15 bases not matched to a gene. This chain's CDR3 is CASMFAGGDQVGYTF. Written as DNA, the CDR3 is TGTGCCAGCATGTTTGCAGGGGGCGATCAAGTGGGCTACACCTTC.

The genes are TRBV5-6 and TRBJ2-7, with 11 bases identical to TRBD2. Unmatched junction bases numbered 4, after V lost 4 bases and J lost 1 base. Germline assignment: CDR1 SGHDT and CDR2 YYEEEE. The CDR3 length is 15 residues. The CDR3 DNA reads TGTGCCAGCAGCCGAGGGACTAGCGGTTCCTACGAGCAGTACTTC. As protein: CASSRGTSGSYEQYF. The full variable domain, completed using reference TRBV5-6 and TRBJ2-7, is DAGVTQSPTHLIKTRGQQVTLRCSPKSGHDTVSWYQQALGQGPQFIFQYYEEEERQRGNFPDRFSGHQFPNYSSELNVNALLLGDSALYLCASSRGTSGSYEQYFGPGTRLTVT.

This sequence joins TRBV7-8 and TRBJ2-7; 9 bases line up with TRBD2. The junction had 15 bases not matched to a gene; V was cut back by 6 bases and J by 6 bases. The CDR3 contains 16 residues. Germline lookup yields CDR1 SGHVS and CDR2 FQNEAQ. The CDR3 DNA reads TGTGCCAGCAGGTACCGAGCGGGAGGTTCGGTAGGCGAGCAGTACTTC. The encoded protein is CASRYRAGGSVGEQYF.

This clone was recorded a few times. V and J are TRBV29-1 and TRBJ2-5, with D possibly matching TRBD2 (6 bases). CDR1 SQVTM and CDR2 ANQGSEA come from the germline V gene. The germline V and J ends were trimmed by 1 base and 9 bases, with 18 bases remaining between them. CDR3 length equals 14 residues. The DNA of the CDR3 is TGCAGCGTTGAAGTGAGAGACGGGAGTCTGTCCCAGTACTTC. It is translated as CSVEVRDGSLSQYF.

This sequence joins TRBV6-6 and TRBJ2-2; TRBD2 might be the D (6 bases). This CDR3 contains 16 residues. Germline V gene sequence: CDR1 MNHNY, CDR2 SVGAGI (reference sequence). Trimming took 0 bases from V and 4 from J, leaving 12 bases between them. The CDR3 DNA is TGTGCCAGCAGTTACTCCGGGGGTGGAGGCACCGGGGAGCTGTTTTTT. Its protein is CASSYSGGGGTGELFF.

This clone was seen a few times. This sequence joins TRBV7-8 and TRBJ2-1; weak D call: TRBD2 (5 bases). V dropped 1 base and J dropped 9 bases, with 22 bases sitting between them. Per the germline V gene, CDR1 is SGHVS and CDR2 is FQNEAQ. This CDR3 comprises 17 residues. The CDR3 reads CASSLVALGSLSREQFF. The CDR3 DNA reads as TGTGCCAGCAGCTTAGTGGCACTAGGGTCCTTGTCACGTGAGCAGTTCTTC.

V gene TRBV7-9 combines with J gene TRBJ1-1; unclear D gene. The CDR3 runs 13 residues. The germline V and J ends were trimmed by 2 bases and 2 bases, with 6 bases remaining between them. Germline lookup yields CDR1 SEHNR and CDR2 FQNEAQ (reference sequence). CDR3 sequence reads: CASSLRGNTEAFF. Written as DNA, the CDR3 is TGTGCCAGCAGCTTACGGGGTAACACTGAAGCTTTCTTT.